The 19 T cell receptor beta chains in this list originate from one sample, sequenced in a study of tumor and adjacent non-tumor tissue in lung cancer. TCRbeta libraries were built with three rounds of nested PCR, modified from ARM-PCR. One entry per CDR3 protein results from TCRdb running MiXCR on the multiplex PCR reads. Of fewer than 150,000 distinct CDR3 sequences listed, around 66% are singletons. No cell sorting was done before RNA was extracted from the tissue. Sequencing was carried out using lung tumor tissue. The receptors come from a man aged 55 to 70 with small cell lung cancer.

About this clonotype: The junction shows a germline mismatch at one end, possibly a read error. This sequence joins TRBV5-1 and TRBJ1-1, with 7 nucleotides matching TRBD1. The germline V gene encodes CDR1 SGHRS and CDR2 YFSETQ. The CDR3 totals 14 residues. CDR3 region: CASSLDRGRREALF. The CDR3 DNA sequence: TGCGCCAGCAGCCTGGATAGGGGGCGTCGTGAAGCTCTCTTT.

On this clonotype: Relative to the germline gene, one junction end is altered; a read error may explain this. The chain uses TRBV11-3 and TRBJ1-3; the D is unclear. The CDR3 spans 14 residues. CDR1 SGHNT and CDR2 YENEEA come from the germline V gene. The CDR3 here is CASSSGFTGNTIYF. CDR3 DNA sequence: TGTGCCAGTAGCTCGGGATTTACTGGAAACACCATATATTTT.

About this clonotype itself: The junction differs from germline at one of its ends, possibly a read error. V gene TRBV20-1 combines with J gene TRBJ2-3; possible D gene TRBD2, 6 bases. Germline loops: CDR1 DFQATT, CDR2 SNEGSKA (reference sequence). This CDR3 is 15 amino acids long. The CDR3, as DNA: TGCAGTACTAGGGACTTCCTGCGATATACAGATACGCAGTATTTT. It encodes CSTRDFLRYTDTQYF.

This clonotype was seen just once. This chain joins TRBV20-1 and TRBJ2-7, with 7 bases fitting TRBD2. This CDR3 region has 16 residues. The V gene's germline CDR1 is DFQATT and CDR2 SNEGSKA (reference sequence). Trimming removed 7 bases from V and 10 bases from J; junction bases left unmatched: 25. The CDR3 bases are TGCAGTGTTTCCCATCCGTCTAGCGTAGGGAGGGGCGATCAGTACTTC. It codes for CSVSHPSSVGRGDQYF.

The genes are TRBV20-1 and TRBJ1-4, with 7 bases aligning to TRBD1. Germline CDR1 and CDR2: DFQATT and SNEGSKA (reference sequence). The CDR3 consists of 14 residues. In nucleotides, the CDR3 is TGCAGCGGTCACCCCAGGGGGGGATTTGAAAAACTGTTTTTT. Its protein product is CSGHPRGGFEKLFF.

With regard to this clonotype: The CDR3 does not close with the conserved phenylalanine or tryptophan, likely indicating a read error. This chain uses TRBV11-3 with TRBJ2-3; no definite D call. CDR1 and CDR2 from the germline V gene are SGHNT and YENEEA. The CDR3 totals 11 residues. CDR3 region: CTSRRTDTQYY. CDR3 in DNA: TGTACCAGCAGGCGGACAGATACGCAGTATTAT.

Comment on this clonotype: The conserved final phenylalanine or tryptophan is absent from the CDR3, which likely points to a read error. This chain links TRBV5-5 with TRBJ1-1; no reliable D call. CDR1 is SGHKS and CDR2 is YYEKEE in the germline V gene (reference sequence). The CDR3 length is 14 residues. V lost 2 bases and J lost 1, with 9 bases in between. The CDR3 nucleotides read TGTGCCAGCAGCTTTACCGGGCCGAACACTGAAGCTTTCTCT. It specifies CASSFTGPNTEAFS.

There are a few counts of this clonotype. DNA of the CDR3: TGCGCCAGCAGCCCCACTAGTTCCCTCCCAGGGGAGCAGTTCTTC. It translates to CASSPTSSLPGEQFF. The chain joins TRBV5-1 to TRBJ2-1; possibly TRBD1 or TRBD2 for D (5 bases each). V lost 4 bases, J lost 10 bases, and 21 bases lay in between. The germline V gene encodes CDR1 SGHRS and CDR2 YFSETQ. The CDR3 loop spans 15 amino acids.

The sample holds many counts of this clonotype. The rearrangement joins TRBV20-1 to TRBJ2-1; 11 nucleotides agree with TRBD1. CDR1 is DFQATT, CDR2 SNEGSKA, per germline (reference sequence). Trimming cost V 3 bases and J 10 bases; bases outside gene matches: 8. The CDR3 has 14 residues. The chain's CDR3 is CSASPGTGGDEQFF. The CDR3 bases are TGCAGTGCTAGCCCCGGGACAGGGGGAGACGAGCAGTTCTTC.

A word on this clonotype: Germline is not matched at one junction end, which may reflect a read error. The chain combines TRBV11-1 with TRBJ2-3; weak D call: TRBD1 (5 bases). The CDR3 length is 15 residues. Germline V CDR1 and CDR2: SGHAT, FQDESV (reference sequence). For the CDR3, the DNA is TGTGCTAGCAGCTTATCAGCAGGGTTTGCAGATACGCAGTATTTT. This sequence encodes CASSLSAGFADTQYF.

This chain links TRBV4-1 with TRBJ2-7, with D possibly matching TRBD1 (5 bases). The V end lost 10 bases, the J end lost 7 bases, and 26 bases lay between the germline ends. Germline lookup yields CDR1 MGHRA and CDR2 YSYEKL. The CDR3 loop spans 15 amino acids. CDR3 region: CATTPWGAADREQYF. The DNA for the CDR3 is TGCGCCACCACCCCGTGGGGCGCAGCCGATCGGGAGCAGTACTTC.

This clonotype was picked up many times. The CDR3 spells CSANDPGASQYEQYF. The CDR3 bases are TGCAGCGCGAACGACCCAGGGGCCTCCCAGTACGAGCAGTACTTC. The chain has TRBV29-1 and TRBJ2-7, with a tentative D call TRBD1 (6 bases). The germline V gene has CDR1 SQVTM and CDR2 ANQGSEA. Trimming cost V 7 bases and J 4 bases, with 23 bases left between them. The CDR3 runs 15 residues.

Comments on this clonotype: A much larger clone lies a single base off, so this may be a read error. The genes are TRBV4-2 and TRBJ2-2, with 12 bases matching TRBD2. Trimming took 4 bases from V and 6 from J; bases not matched to a gene: 9. The CDR3 spans 17 residues. Germline V gene sequence: CDR1 LGHNA, CDR2 YNFKEQ. The CDR3 region is CASSRRLAGVSAGELFF. CDR3 nucleotide sequence: TGTGCCAGCAGCCGGAGACTAGCGGGAGTTAGCGCCGGGGAGCTGTTTTTT.

In this sample, this clonotype turned up many times. The J gene is TRBJ2-3, the V gene TRBV20-1; D may be TRBD1 (7 bases). Germline values: CDR1 DFQATT, CDR2 SNEGSKA (reference sequence). The V end lost 8 bases, the J end lost 4 bases, and 31 bases lay between the germline ends. The CDR3 totals 18 residues. CDR3 region: CSPHGGLELGGKPDTQYF. CDR3 coding DNA: TGCAGTCCCCATGGGGGGCTCGAGTTAGGGGGCAAGCCAGATACGCAGTATTTT.

Comments on this clonotype: The junction shows a germline mismatch at one end, possibly a read error. The gene calls are TRBV19 and TRBJ1-5; D perhaps matches TRBD1 (5 bases). Germline CDR1 is LNHDA and CDR2 is SQIVND (reference sequence). The CDR3 contains 16 residues. The CDR3 coding sequence is TGTGCCAGTACCCCAAGGCAGGGAGGAAGCAATCAGCCCCGGCATTTT. Amino acids: CASTPRQGGSNQPRHF.

In its sample, this clonotype was seen a few times. The genes are TRBV2 and TRBJ1-1; perhaps TRBD1 as D (6 bases). Germline V gives CDR1 SNHLY, CDR2 FYNNEI. This CDR3 is built from 13 residues. V shed 4 bases and J shed 0 bases, with 6 bases lying between them. Written as DNA, the CDR3 is TGTGCCAGCAGTGGGACAGTGAACACTGAAGCTTTCTTT. Translated, it gives CASSGTVNTEAFF.

This clonotype was seen once. The chain uses TRBV13 and TRBJ2-5; D is unresolved. Germline V gene sequence: CDR1 PRHDT, CDR2 FYEKMQ (reference sequence). Trimming left V 7 bases short and J 1 base short, with 13 bases between. The CDR3 has 14 residues. The CDR3 is CASNFRSVQETQYF. Written as DNA, the CDR3 is TGTGCCAGCAACTTCCGGTCGGTCCAAGAGACCCAGTACTTC.

Notes on this clonotype: One junction end does not reproduce the germline sequence, and a read error may be involved. J is TRBJ1-1 and V is TRBV7-9; the match to TRBD1 covers 11 bases. This CDR3 has 13 residues. From germline, CDR1 is SEHNR and CDR2 FQNEAQ (reference sequence). The CDR3 DNA sequence: TGTGCCAGCAGCCGGGACAGGGGGGGGGAAGTTTTCTTT. It encodes CASSRDRGGEVFF.

This chain joins TRBV11-3 and TRBJ2-1; 12 bases agree with TRBD2. The junction had 13 bases not matched to a gene; V was cut back by 7 bases and J by 9 bases. The CDR3 runs 16 residues. The V gene's germline CDR1 is SGHNT and CDR2 YENEEA. CDR3 loop: CASILGASGRAFEQFF. The CDR3 DNA reads TGTGCCAGCATATTAGGCGCTAGCGGGAGGGCCTTTGAGCAGTTCTTC.